Sequencing of this T cell receptor beta chain was carried out in a study of T cells in Graves' hyperthyroidism and ophthalmopathy. Losses at the gene ends were 6 bases for V and 1 base for J; bases not matched to a gene: 9. This CDR3 has 16 residues. Germline V gene data show CDR1 as SEHNR and CDR2 as FQNEAQ (reference sequence). This clonotype occurred a few times. Amplification yielded TCR beta CDR3 regions, with RNA transcripts as the source. HTBI primers were the set used in a first-round RT-PCR of the TCR CDR3. TCRdb re-called the multiplex PCR reads through MiXCR, storing one row per CDR3 protein. This sample has approximately 740,000 distinct CDR3 sequences; approximately 15% occur once, and the top ten carry more than 8.5%. No ophthalmopathy progression within 18 months constituted stable Graves' hyperthyroidism. Newly diagnosed hyperthyroidism, duration under 2 months, in patients aged 18 to 65. Clinical symptoms, serum thyroxine and TRAb, thyroid ultrasound and orbital computed tomography together formed the diagnostic basis.

The chain links TRBV7-9 to TRBJ2-3, with TRBD1 matching 8 bases. Source material: blood. This TCR was recovered from a woman aged 18-30 years with Graves' hyperthyroidism. The CDR3 loop is CASSPRRQGRTDTQYF. The CDR3 DNA follows: TGTGCCAGCAGTCCGCGCCGACAGGGGCGCACAGATACGCAGTATTTT.